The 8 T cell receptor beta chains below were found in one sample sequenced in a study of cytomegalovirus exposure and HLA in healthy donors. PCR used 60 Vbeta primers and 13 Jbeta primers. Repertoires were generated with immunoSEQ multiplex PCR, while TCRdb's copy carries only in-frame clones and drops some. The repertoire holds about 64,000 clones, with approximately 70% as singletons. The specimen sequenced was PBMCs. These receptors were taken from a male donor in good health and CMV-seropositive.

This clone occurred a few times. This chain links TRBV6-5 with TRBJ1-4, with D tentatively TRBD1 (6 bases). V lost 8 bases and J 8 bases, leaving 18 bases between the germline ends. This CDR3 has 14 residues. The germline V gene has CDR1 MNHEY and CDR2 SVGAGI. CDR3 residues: CASAAGAPREKLFF. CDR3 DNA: TGTGCCAGCGCCGCGGGGGCGCCTCGAGAAAAACTGTTTTTT.

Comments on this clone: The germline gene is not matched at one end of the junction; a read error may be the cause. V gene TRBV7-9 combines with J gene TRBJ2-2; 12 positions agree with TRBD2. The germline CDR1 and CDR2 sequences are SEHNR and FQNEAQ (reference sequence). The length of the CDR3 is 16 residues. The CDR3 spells CSSSSSGTSGTGELFF. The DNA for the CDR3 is TGTTCCAGCAGCTCATCCGGGACTAGCGGGACCGGGGAGCTGTTTTTT.

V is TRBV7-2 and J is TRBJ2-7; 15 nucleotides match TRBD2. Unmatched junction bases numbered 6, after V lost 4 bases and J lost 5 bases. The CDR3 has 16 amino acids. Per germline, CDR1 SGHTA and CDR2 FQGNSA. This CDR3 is CASSSGTSGRWNEQYF. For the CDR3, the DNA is TGTGCCAGCAGCTCCGGGACTAGCGGGAGGTGGAACGAGCAGTACTTC.

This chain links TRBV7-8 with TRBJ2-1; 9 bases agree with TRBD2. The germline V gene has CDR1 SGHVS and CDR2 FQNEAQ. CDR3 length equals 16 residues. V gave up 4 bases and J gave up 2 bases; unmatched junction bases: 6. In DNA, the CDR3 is TGTGCCAGCAGCTCGTATCTAGCGGGGACCTACAATGAGCAGTTCTTC. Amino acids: CASSSYLAGTYNEQFF.

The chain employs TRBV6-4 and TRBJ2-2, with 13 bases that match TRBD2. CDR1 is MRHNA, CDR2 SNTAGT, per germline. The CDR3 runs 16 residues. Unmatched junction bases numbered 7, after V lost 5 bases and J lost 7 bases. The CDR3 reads CASSLGTSGTVGELFF. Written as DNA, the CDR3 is TGTGCCAGCAGTCTTGGGACTAGCGGGACAGTCGGGGAGCTGTTTTTT.

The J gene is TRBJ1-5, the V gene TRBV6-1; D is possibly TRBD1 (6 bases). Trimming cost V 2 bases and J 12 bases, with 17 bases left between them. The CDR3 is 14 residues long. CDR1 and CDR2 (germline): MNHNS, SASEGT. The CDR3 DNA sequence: TGTGCCAGCAGTGAATGGGCCGTGCAAGGGGGCCAGCATTTT. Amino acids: CASSEWAVQGGQHF.

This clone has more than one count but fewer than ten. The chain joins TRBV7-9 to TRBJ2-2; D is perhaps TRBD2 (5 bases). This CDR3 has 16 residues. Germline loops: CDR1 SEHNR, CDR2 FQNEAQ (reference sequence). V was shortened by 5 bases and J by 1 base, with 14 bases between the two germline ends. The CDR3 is CASSLPSGRNTGELFF. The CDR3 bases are TGTGCCAGCAGCCTCCCGAGCGGACGGAACACCGGGGAGCTGTTTTTT.

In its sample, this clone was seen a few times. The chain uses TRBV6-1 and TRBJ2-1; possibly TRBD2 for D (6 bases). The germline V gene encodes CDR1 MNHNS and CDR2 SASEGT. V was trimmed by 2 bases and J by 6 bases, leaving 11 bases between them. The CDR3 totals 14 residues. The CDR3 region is CASSESAGPNEQFF. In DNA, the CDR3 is TGTGCCAGCAGTGAATCCGCGGGACCCAATGAGCAGTTCTTC.